A selection of T cell receptor beta chains follows, all from one sample in a study of cytotoxic CD8 clonotypes in ibrutinib-treated CLL. Profiled with immunoSEQ multiplex PCR; TCRdb holds only in-frame clones, not every one. The table has roughly 330,000 clones, roughly 71% seen once. Sequencing used PBMCs, obtained after 36 months of ibrutinib treatment. Source of these receptors: a human donor with chronic lymphocytic leukemia. Each CDR3 is given with its conserved first and last residue. Fields, in order: D gene, clone size, V gene, J gene, CDR3 DNA, CDR3 protein. A D gene is named only where the DNA matches it firmly. Rows may omit the clone size; those that give it use once, few, many or a size class.

>.|.|TRBV2|TRBJ1-5
TGTGCCAGTCAGGGCGGCGGTAGCAATCAGCCCCAGCATTTT
CASQGGGSNQPQHF
>TRBD1|.|TRBV29-1|TRBJ2-7
TGCAGCGTTGAAGCGGGACAGGCCTCCTACGAGCAGTACTTC
CSVEAGQASYEQYF
>TRBD1|once|TRBV29-1|TRBJ2-3
TGCAGCGTTGAAGTGGGACAGGGCACAGATACGCAGTATTTT
CSVEVGQGTDTQYF
>.|.|TRBV10-1|TRBJ2-5
TGCGCCAGCAGTGAGAGTCAAGCCAAAGAGACCCAGTACTTC
CASSESQAKETQYF
>.|.|TRBV5-6|TRBJ2-5
TGTGCCAGCAGGCCATTCCTGGTCTCGGTGGGCGAGACCCAGTACTTC
CASRPFLVSVGETQYF
>.|few|TRBV5-1|TRBJ2-1
TGCGCCAGCAGCTTGGTCCGGGAGCCCTACAATGAGCAGTTCTTC
CASSLVREPYNEQFF
>.|.|TRBV10-2|TRBJ2-5
TGCGCCAGCAGTGAGATTAGTAAGCGTGAGACCCAGTACTTC
CASSEISKRETQYF
>.|.|TRBV6-5|TRBJ1-1
TGTGCCAGCAGTTACTCTCCGCCGGGGAACACTGAAGCTTTCTTT
CASSYSPPGNTEAFF
>TRBD2|.|TRBV9|TRBJ2-3
TGTGCCAGCAGCCTCCGGGAGGGGATAAGCACAGATACGCAGTATTTT
CASSLREGISTDTQYF
>TRBD2|.|TRBV9|TRBJ2-5
TGTGCCAGCAGCGTAGGACCTAGCTGGCGGGGGGAAGAGACCCAGTACTTC
CASSVGPSWRGEETQYF
>TRBD1|.|TRBV14|TRBJ1-5
TGTGCCAGCAGCCAAGGGACAGGGATGGATCAGCCCCAGCATTTT
CASSQGTGMDQPQHF
>.|.|TRBV4-1|TRBJ2-7
TGCGCCAGCAGCCAAGTGATGGGAGGCTCCTACGAGCAGTACTTC
CASSQVMGGSYEQYF
>.|.|TRBV9|TRBJ2-1
TGTGCCAGCAGCGTTAATTCCTATGAGCAGTTCTTC
CASSVNSYEQFF
>TRBD2|.|TRBV6-5|TRBJ2-7
TGTGCCAGCAGTCCCAGCGGGAGTCGCAGCTACGAGCAGTACTTC
CASSPSGSRSYEQYF
>TRBD2|.|TRBV6-1|TRBJ2-3
TGTGCCAGCAGTGTCCTGGGACTAGCGGGGAAGTTTCGTAGCACAGATACGCAGTATTTT
CASSVLGLAGKFRSTDTQYF
>TRBD2|.|TRBV7-8|TRBJ2-1
TGTGCCAGCAGCGAGGGACTAGTTGGCAATGAGCAGTTCTTC
CASSEGLVGNEQFF
>.|.|TRBV6-1|TRBJ1-5
TGTGCCAGCACCACCGGGAGCAACAATCAGCCCCAGCATTTT
CASTTGSNNQPQHF
>TRBD2|few|TRBV27|TRBJ2-7
TGTGCCAGCAGTCTTAGCGGGAGCCCCTACGAGCAGTACTTC
CASSLSGSPYEQYF
>.|.|TRBV4-2|TRBJ1-2
TGTGCCAGCAGCCAAGATCAGAACTATGGCTACACCTTC
CASSQDQNYGYTF
>.|.|TRBV18|TRBJ2-7
TGTGCCAGCTCACCATGGGACGTCTCCTACGAGCAGTACTTC
CASSPWDVSYEQYF
>.|.|TRBV19|TRBJ2-1
TGTGCCAGTAGTATAGGGGATTGGGGCGGTGAGCAGTTCTTC
CASSIGDWGGEQFF
>.|.|TRBV5-1|TRBJ2-2
TGCGCCAGCAGCCGGGAAAGCACCGGGGAGCTGTTTTTT
CASSRESTGELFF
>.|.|TRBV5-1|TRBJ2-3
TGCGCCAGCTGCTGGGGTTCTAGCACAGATACGCAGTATTTT
CASCWGSSTDTQYF
>.|.|TRBV6-6|TRBJ2-1
TGTGCCAGCAGTGCCCTTCCCTACAATGAGCAGTTCTTC
CASSALPYNEQFF
>TRBD2|.|TRBV7-3|TRBJ2-7
TGTGCCAGCAGCCCGGGACTAGCGGGAGAGAAGCAGTACTTC
CASSPGLAGEKQYF
>.|.|TRBV21-1|TRBJ2-7
TGTGCCAGCAGCGACCGCCCGGACACGAACTACGAGCAGTACTTC
CASSDRPDTNYEQYF
>.|.|TRBV15|TRBJ2-5
TGTGCCACCAGCGGGGGAGCCAGGGCCTGGGAGACCCAGTACTTC
CATSGGARAWETQYF
>.|.|TRBV5-1|TRBJ1-6
TGCGCCAGCAGCTTGAGAGGGCAAACATCACCCCTCCACTTT
CASSLRGQTSPLHF
>TRBD2|.|TRBV9|TRBJ2-5
TGTGCCAGCAGCGTAGTAGCGGGAGGCCACCAAGAGACCCAGTACTTC
CASSVVAGGHQETQYF
>TRBD1|.|TRBV18|TRBJ1-1
TGTGCCACGCGACAGGGGGCAGGGAACACTGAAGCTTTCTTT
CATRQGAGNTEAFF
>.|.|TRBV28|TRBJ1-2
TGTGCCAGCGAGGGGCGGAACTATGGCTACACCTTC
CASEGRNYGYTF
>.|.|TRBV5-1|TRBJ2-5
TGCGCCAGCAGCTTGGAAGGTTTCGGGGTCCAAGAGACCCAGTACTTC
CASSLEGFGVQETQYF
>.|once|TRBV13|TRBJ2-7
TGTGCCAGCAGCTTAGGTAGCGATCGGTACGAGCAGTACTTC
CASSLGSDRYEQYF
>TRBD1|.|TRBV29-1|TRBJ1-2
TGCAGCGTTCAGGACAGGTCGAACTATGGCTACACCTTC
CSVQDRSNYGYTF
>TRBD2|.|TRBV25-1|TRBJ2-7
TGTGCCAGCAGTGGCCTAGCGGGAGGCTACGAGCAGTACTTC
CASSGLAGGYEQYF
>.|few|TRBV4-1|TRBJ2-5
TGCGCCAGCAGCCATTTTAAACAAGAGACCCAGTACTTC
CASSHFKQETQYF
>.|.|TRBV11-2|TRBJ2-1
TGTGCCAGCAGCGCAGGGGGGGAGCAGTTCTTC
CASSAGGEQFF
>.|.|TRBV6-5|TRBJ2-7
TGTGCCAGCAGTCCCGAGGGCTACGAGCAGTACTTC
CASSPEGYEQYF
>.|.|TRBV4-3|TRBJ2-1
TGCGCCAGCAGCCAAGATTCGGGGACCTACAATGAGCAGTTCTTC
CASSQDSGTYNEQFF
>.|.|TRBV2|TRBJ1-1
TGTGCCAGCAAGTCAGAAATACAGGTGACGAACACTGAAGCTTTCTTT
CASKSEIQVTNTEAFF
>.|few|TRBV7-2|TRBJ1-5
TGTGCCAGCAGCTTAGGGGATCAGCCCCAGCATTTT
CASSLGDQPQHF
>.|few|TRBV7-9|TRBJ2-5
TGTGCCAGCAGCCTTACAGGGCCAGAGACCCAGTACTTC
CASSLTGPETQYF
>TRBD1|.|TRBV5-1|TRBJ1-3
TGCGCCAGCGGACAGGGACTATCTGGAAACACCATATATTTT
CASGQGLSGNTIYF
>.|once|TRBV14|TRBJ2-3
TGTGCCAGCAGCCGGGCTAAGTGGGATACGCAGTATTTT
CASSRAKWDTQYF
>.|.|TRBV7-8|TRBJ2-3
TGTGCCAGCAGCCTCCTGCAGGCCGGATATCAAGATACGCAGTATTTT
CASSLLQAGYQDTQYF
>.|.|TRBV28|TRBJ2-1
TGTGCCAGCAGTTTATTGGGCAGTCCCTACAATGAGCAGTTCTTC
CASSLLGSPYNEQFF
>TRBD2|.|TRBV7-6|TRBJ2-1
TGTGCCAGCAGCAAGCCTAGACTAGCGGCGGGGAGCTCCTACAATGAGCAGTTCTTC
CASSKPRLAAGSSYNEQFF
>TRBD1|.|TRBV7-9|TRBJ1-4
TGTGCCAGCAGCTTATCACCGGGACAGGGGGCAACTAATGAAAAACTGTTTTTT
CASSLSPGQGATNEKLFF
>.|few|TRBV6-5|TRBJ1-1
TGTGCCAGCAGTTACTCGATGCGGGGTCGGGCTGAAGCTTTCTTT
CASSYSMRGRAEAFF